The 7 T cell receptor beta chains below were found in one sample sequenced in a study of blood T cell repertoires in COVID-19. Clones were sequenced by immunoSEQ multiplex PCR, and TCRdb holds only the in-frame ones, with some missing. The sample includes about 110,000 clones, just over 75% of them seen just once. Sequencing was carried out using peripheral blood. The receptors here all came from an elderly woman with acute or convalescent COVID-19.

This clone showed up just once. This chain's CDR3 is CASSLHAGTTGRPYNSPLHF. The CDR3 DNA follows: TGTGCCAGCAGCCTGCACGCCGGGACAACCGGGCGTCCTTATAATTCACCCCTCCACTTT. V and J are TRBV3-1 (or the pseudogene TRBV3-2) and TRBJ1-6, with D possibly TRBD1 on 6 matching bases. The CDR3 length is 20 residues. V was cut by 4 bases and J by 4 bases, with 26 bases left in between. Germline V gene lookup returns CDR1 LGHDT and CDR2 YNNKEL (reference sequence).

This clone occurred once. The rearrangement links TRBV11-2 to TRBJ2-7; 8 nucleotides agree with TRBD2. This CDR3 region has 14 residues. Germline V gene lookup returns CDR1 SGHAT and CDR2 FQNNGV. With 5 bases clipped from V and 2 bases from J, the junction kept 5 bases outside the gene matches. CDR3 in amino acids: CASSTSGKPYEQYF. DNA for the CDR3: TGTGCCAGCAGCACTAGCGGAAAACCCTACGAGCAGTACTTC.

The rearrangement joins TRBV29-1 to TRBJ2-7; a possible D gene is TRBD1 (5 bases). CDR1 SQVTM and CDR2 ANQGSEA come from the germline V gene. The CDR3 is 15 amino acids. Between the trimmed V and J ends, which lost 4 bases and 3 bases, there was a span of 19 bases. The CDR3 spells CSVAGPLGGNYEQYF. The CDR3 coding sequence is TGCAGCGTTGCAGGGCCCCTTGGTGGAAACTACGAGCAGTACTTC.

J is TRBJ2-3 and V is TRBV3-1 (or the pseudogene TRBV3-2); TRBD2 matches 9 bases. CDR1 is LGHDT and CDR2 is YNNKEL in the germline V gene (reference sequence). The CDR3 is made up of 18 amino acids. The J segment lost 2 bases and the V segment lost 0 bases, leaving 9 bases of the junction unmatched. This chain's CDR3 is CASSQDRWAGGTTDTQYF. DNA for the CDR3: TGTGCCAGCAGCCAAGATCGGTGGGCGGGGGGGACCACAGATACGCAGTATTTT.

This clone was seen a single time. The chain has TRBV27 and TRBJ2-7; weak D call: TRBD2 (6 bases). V was clipped by 0 bases and J by 4 bases, with 13 bases between them. CDR1 is MNHEY, CDR2 SMNVEV, per germline (reference sequence). This CDR3 is 15 amino acids long. The CDR3 region has the DNA TGTGCCAGCAGTTTATCGGTAACTAGCTCTTACGAGCAGTACTTC. Amino acid sequence: CASSLSVTSSYEQYF.

The chain is built from TRBV5-1 and TRBJ2-7, with D possibly TRBD2 on 7 matching bases. V lost 5 bases and J 7 bases, leaving 22 bases between the germline ends. Germline CDR1 SGHRS, CDR2 YFSETQ. This CDR3 comprises 15 residues. CDR3 bases: TGCGCCAGCAGTCTGGCGGGGGCCCTAGGGTCGGAGCAGTACTTC. Translation: CASSLAGALGSEQYF.

As DNA, the CDR3 is TGCGCCAGCAGCCGGGGCGAAGGCGTGAACACTGAAGCTTTCTTT. This codes for CASSRGEGVNTEAFF. The chain links TRBV4-1 to TRBJ1-1, with a weak D call TRBD1 (5 bases). Between the trimmed V and J ends, which lost 4 bases and 0 bases, there was a span of 12 bases. CDR3 length: 15 amino acids. Germline V gene sequence: CDR1 MGHRA, CDR2 YSYEKL.